This TCR beta chain was documented in a study of T cell responses to AZD1222 COVID-19 vaccine. V dropped 3 bases and J dropped 6 bases, with 18 bases sitting between them. The CDR3 extends over 14 amino acids. Germline CDR1 is DFQATT and CDR2 is SNEGSKA (reference sequence). Findings of the study overall: Spike-specific TCR repertoires showed rising breadth and depth after two AZD1222 doses. The study sampled repertoires only after the peak T cell response. Spike was spanned by vaccine-associated CD4 TCRs, which were dominant at 160-218 and 743-854. Mostly white British, mostly female donors; authors suggested clonal diversity may be underestimated.

As for this clone: Its antigen is not identified.

Libraries were prepared by immunoSEQ multiplex PCR; TCRdb keeps only in-frame clonotypes and omits some of them. The profile shows some 89,000 clones, more than 75% of them singletons. The sequencing used peripheral blood, collected on day 0 of MenACWY control vaccination. The receptor was derived from an adult in good health. The genes are TRBV20-1 and TRBJ2-7, with D maybe TRBD1 (5 bases). The CDR3 nucleotides are TGCAGTGCTAGTCGGCAGGGATCTCCAGGCGAGCAGTACTTC. Translated, it gives CSASRQGSPGEQYF.